The clone carrying this T cell receptor (beta chain) was observed once. This entry belongs to a study of blood T cell repertoires in COVID-19. Ages ranged from about 18 to 89 years, with residence in about two dozen US areas. Participants' reported clinical history set cohort assignment. The CDR3 totals 13 residues. CDR1 is SGHRS, CDR2 YFSETQ, per germline. V gave up 0 bases and J gave up 9 bases; unmatched junction bases: 3. In the original workflow: Reference gene primer amplification yielded estimated nucleated cell counts. Clones were read by immunoSEQ multiplex PCR, and TCRdb kept only the in-frame ones, dropping some. The DNA gave D and trimming, while V, J and clone size come from that table. The data show some 160,000 clones, with approximately 80% seen just once and roughly 6.2% held by the top ten.

The receptor comes from a woman aged 40-49 years who had recovered from COVID-19. The rearrangement links TRBV5-1 to TRBJ2-1; 7 bases match TRBD2. The sample was PBMCs or T cells enriched from blood (not recorded which). The CDR3 region has the DNA TGCGCCAGCAGCTTGGACGCTAGCGGTGAGCAGTTCTTC. The encoded protein is CASSLDASGEQFF.